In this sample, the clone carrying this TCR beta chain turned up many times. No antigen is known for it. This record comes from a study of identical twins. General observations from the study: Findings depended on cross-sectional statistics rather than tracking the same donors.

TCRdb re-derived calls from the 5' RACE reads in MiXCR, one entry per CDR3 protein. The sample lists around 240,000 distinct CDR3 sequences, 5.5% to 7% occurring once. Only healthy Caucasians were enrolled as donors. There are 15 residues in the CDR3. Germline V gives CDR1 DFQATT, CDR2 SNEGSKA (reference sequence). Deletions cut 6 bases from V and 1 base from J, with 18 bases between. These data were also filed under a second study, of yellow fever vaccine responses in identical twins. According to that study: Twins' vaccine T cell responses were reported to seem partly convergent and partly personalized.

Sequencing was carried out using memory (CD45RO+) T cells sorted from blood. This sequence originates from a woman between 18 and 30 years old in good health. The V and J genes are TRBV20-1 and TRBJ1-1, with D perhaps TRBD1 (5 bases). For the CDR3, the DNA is TGCAGTGCCCTTAAGGGACCGATCACGAACACTGAAGCTTTCTTT. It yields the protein CSALKGPITNTEAFF.